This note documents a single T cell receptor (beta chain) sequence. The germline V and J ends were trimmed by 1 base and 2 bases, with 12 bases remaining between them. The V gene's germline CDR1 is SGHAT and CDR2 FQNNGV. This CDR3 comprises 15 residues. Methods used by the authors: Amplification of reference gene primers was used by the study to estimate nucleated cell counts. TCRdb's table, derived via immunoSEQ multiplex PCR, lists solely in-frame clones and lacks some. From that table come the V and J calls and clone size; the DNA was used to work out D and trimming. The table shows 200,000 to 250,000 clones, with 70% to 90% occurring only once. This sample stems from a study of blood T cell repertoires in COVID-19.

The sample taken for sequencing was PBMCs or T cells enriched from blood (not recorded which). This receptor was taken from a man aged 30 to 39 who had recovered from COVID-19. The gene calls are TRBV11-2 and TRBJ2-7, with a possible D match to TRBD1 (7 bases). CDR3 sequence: CASSLVQGEAYEQYF. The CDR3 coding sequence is TGTGCCAGCAGCTTAGTCCAGGGGGAGGCCTACGAGCAGTACTTC.